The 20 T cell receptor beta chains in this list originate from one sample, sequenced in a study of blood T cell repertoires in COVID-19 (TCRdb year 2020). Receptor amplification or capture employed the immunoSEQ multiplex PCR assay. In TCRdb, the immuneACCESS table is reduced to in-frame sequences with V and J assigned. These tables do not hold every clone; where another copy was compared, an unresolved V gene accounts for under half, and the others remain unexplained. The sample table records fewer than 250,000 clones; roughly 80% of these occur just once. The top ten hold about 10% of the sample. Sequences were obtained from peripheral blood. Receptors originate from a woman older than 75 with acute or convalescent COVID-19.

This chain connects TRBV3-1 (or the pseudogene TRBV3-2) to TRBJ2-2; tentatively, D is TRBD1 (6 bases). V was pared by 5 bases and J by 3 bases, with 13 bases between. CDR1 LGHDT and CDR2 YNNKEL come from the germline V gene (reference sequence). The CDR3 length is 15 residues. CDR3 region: CASSSTGGDTGELFF. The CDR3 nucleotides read TGTGCCAGCAGCTCGACAGGAGGCGACACCGGGGAGCTGTTTTTT.

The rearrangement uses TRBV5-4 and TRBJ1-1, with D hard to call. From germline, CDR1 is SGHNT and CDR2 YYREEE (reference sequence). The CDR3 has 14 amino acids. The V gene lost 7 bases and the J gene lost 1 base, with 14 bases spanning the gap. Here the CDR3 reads CASFAPGGNTEAFF. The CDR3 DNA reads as TGTGCCAGCTTCGCCCCCGGCGGGAACACTGAAGCTTTCTTT.

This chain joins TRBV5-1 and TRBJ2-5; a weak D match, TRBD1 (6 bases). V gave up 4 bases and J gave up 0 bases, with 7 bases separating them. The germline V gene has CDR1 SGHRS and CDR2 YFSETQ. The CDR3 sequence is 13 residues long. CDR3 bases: TGCGCCAGCAGCCCAGGGGACCAAGAGACCCAGTACTTC. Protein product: CASSPGDQETQYF.

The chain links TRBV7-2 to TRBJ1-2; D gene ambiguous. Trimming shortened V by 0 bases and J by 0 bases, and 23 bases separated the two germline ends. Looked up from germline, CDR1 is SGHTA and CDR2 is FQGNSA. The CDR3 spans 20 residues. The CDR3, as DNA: TGTGCCAGCAGCTTAGCGGGAGGTGTTCCGCCCTCTTTTCCTAACTATGGCTACACCTTC. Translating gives CASSLAGGVPPSFPNYGYTF.

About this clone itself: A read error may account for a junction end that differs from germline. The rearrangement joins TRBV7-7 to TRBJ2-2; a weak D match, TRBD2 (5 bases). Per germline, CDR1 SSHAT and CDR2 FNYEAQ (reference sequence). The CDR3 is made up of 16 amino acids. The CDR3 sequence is CASSLARSQNTGELFF. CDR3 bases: TGTGCTAGCAGCTTAGCGCGAAGTCAGAACACCGGGGAGCTGTTTTTT. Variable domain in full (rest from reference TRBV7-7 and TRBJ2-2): GAGVSQSPRYKVTKRGQDVTLRCDPISSHATLYWYQQALGQGPEFLTYFNYEAQPDKSGLPSDRFSAERPEGSISTLTIQRTEQRDSAMYRCASSLARSQNTGELFFGEGSRLTVL.

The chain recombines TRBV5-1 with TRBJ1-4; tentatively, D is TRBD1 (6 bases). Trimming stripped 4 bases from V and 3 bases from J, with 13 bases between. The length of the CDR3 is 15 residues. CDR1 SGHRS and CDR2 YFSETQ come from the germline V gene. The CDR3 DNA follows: TGCGCCAGCAGCCCTACAGGGCGAGCTAATGAAAAACTGTTTTTT. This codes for CASSPTGRANEKLFF.

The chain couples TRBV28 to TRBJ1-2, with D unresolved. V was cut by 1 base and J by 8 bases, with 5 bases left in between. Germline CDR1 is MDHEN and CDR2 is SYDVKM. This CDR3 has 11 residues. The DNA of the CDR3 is TGTGCCAGCAGTTTATCGCGCGGCTACACCTTC. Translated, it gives CASSLSRGYTF.

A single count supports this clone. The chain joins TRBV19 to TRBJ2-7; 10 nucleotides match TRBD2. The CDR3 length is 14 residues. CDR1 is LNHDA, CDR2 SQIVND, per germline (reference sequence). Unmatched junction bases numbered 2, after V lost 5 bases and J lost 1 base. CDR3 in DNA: TGTGCCAGTAGTGCTAGCGGGGGATCCTACGAGCAGTACTTC. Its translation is CASSASGGSYEQYF.

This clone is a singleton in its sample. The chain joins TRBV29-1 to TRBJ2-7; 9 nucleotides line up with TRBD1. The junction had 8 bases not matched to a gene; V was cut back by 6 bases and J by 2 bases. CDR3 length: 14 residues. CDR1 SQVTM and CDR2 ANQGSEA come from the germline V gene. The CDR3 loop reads CSVRGQGGTYEQYF. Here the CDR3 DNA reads TGCAGCGTGCGGGGACAGGGAGGAACCTACGAGCAGTACTTC.

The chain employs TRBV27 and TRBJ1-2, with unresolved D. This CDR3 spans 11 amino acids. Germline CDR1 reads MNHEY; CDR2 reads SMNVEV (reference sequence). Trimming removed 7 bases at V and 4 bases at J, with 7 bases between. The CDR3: CASKSTYGYTF. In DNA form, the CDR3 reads TGTGCCAGCAAGAGTACCTATGGCTACACCTTC.

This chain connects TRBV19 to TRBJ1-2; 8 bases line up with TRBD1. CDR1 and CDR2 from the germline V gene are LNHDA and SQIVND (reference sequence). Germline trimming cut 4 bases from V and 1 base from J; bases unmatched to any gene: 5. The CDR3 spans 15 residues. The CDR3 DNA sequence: TGTGCCAGTAGTACAACGGGACAGGTTAACTATGGCTACACCTTC. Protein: CASSTTGQVNYGYTF.

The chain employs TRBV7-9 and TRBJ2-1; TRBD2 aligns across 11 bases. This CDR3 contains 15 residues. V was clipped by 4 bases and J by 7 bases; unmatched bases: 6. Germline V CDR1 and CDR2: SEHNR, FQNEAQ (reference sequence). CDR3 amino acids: CASSSTSGGGNEQFF. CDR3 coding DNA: TGTGCCAGCAGCTCTACTAGCGGGGGCGGGAATGAGCAGTTCTTC.

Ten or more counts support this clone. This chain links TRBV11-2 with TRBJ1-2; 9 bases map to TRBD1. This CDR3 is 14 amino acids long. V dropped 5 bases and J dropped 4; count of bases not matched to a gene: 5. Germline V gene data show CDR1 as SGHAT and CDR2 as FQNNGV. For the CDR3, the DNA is TGTGCCAGCAGCCAGGGACAGGGAATCTATGGCTACACCTTC. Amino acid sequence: CASSQGQGIYGYTF.

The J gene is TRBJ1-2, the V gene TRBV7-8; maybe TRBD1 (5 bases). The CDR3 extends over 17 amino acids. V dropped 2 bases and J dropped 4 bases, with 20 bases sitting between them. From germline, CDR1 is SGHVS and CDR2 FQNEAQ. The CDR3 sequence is CASSLPIGEGETYGYTF. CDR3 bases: TGTGCCAGCAGCTTACCCATAGGGGAGGGAGAGACCTATGGCTACACCTTC.

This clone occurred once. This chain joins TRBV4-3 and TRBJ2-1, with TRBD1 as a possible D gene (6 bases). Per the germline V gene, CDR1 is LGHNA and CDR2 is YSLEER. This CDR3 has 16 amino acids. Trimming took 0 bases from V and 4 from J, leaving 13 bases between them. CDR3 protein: CASSQDLRGSYNEQFF. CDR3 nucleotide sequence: TGCGCCAGCAGCCAAGACTTGAGGGGGTCGTACAATGAGCAGTTCTTC.

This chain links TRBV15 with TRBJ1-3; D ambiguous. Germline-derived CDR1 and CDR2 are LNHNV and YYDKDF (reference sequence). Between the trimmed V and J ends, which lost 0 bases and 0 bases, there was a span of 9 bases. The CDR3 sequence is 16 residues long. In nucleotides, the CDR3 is TGTGCCACCAGCAGAGATCAAGGGAGCTCTGGAAACACCATATATTTT. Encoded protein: CATSRDQGSSGNTIYF.

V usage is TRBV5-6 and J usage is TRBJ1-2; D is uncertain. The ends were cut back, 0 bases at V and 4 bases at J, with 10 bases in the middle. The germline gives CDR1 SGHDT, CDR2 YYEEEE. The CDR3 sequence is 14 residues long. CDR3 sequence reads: CASSLGEGGYGYTF. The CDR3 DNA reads TGTGCCAGCAGCTTGGGGGAGGGTGGCTATGGCTACACCTTC.

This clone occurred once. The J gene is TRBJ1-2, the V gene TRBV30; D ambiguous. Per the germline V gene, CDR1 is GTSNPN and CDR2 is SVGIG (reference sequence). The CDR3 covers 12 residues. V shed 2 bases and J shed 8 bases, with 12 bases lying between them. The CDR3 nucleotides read TGTGCCTGGAGTCTTGCGGCCGAGGGCTACACCTTC. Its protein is CAWSLAAEGYTF.

This CDR3 is CASSEELGGRFSAKSNQPQHF. The CDR3 DNA reads as TGTGCCAGCAGTGAAGAATTAGGGGGCCGGTTTTCAGCCAAGAGCAATCAGCCCCAGCATTTT. V gene TRBV6-1 combines with J gene TRBJ1-5; 7 nucleotides line up with TRBD1. This CDR3 comprises 21 residues. The ends lost 1 base at V and 1 base at J; junction bases unmatched: 19. The germline V gene encodes CDR1 MNHNS and CDR2 SASEGT.

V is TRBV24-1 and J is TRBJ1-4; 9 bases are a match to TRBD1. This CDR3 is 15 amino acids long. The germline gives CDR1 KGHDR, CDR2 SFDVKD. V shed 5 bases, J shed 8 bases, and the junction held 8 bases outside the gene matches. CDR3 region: CATSGIDRGSEKLFF. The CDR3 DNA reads TGTGCCACCAGTGGGATCGACAGGGGGTCCGAAAAACTGTTTTTT.